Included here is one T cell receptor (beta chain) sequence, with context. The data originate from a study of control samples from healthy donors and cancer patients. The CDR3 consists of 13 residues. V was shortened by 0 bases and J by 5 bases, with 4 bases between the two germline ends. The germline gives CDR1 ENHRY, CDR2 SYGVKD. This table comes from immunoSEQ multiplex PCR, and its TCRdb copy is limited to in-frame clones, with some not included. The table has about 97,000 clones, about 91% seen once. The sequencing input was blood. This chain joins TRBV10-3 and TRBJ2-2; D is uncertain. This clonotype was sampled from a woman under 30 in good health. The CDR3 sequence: CAISESLTGELFF. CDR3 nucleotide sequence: TGTGCCATCAGTGAGTCGCTAACCGGGGAGCTGTTTTTT.